A selection of T cell receptor beta chains follows, all from one sample in a study of cytomegalovirus exposure and HLA in healthy donors. Sequenced by immunoSEQ multiplex PCR; TCRdb stores in-frame clones only, minus some. The top ten hold 1.4% of the sample, which has 100,000 to 150,000 clones, more than 70% seen once. The sample comprised PBMCs. The source of these receptors is a young man in good health and CMV-seronegative. Both conserved end residues are part of each CDR3. D genes are given only for firm matches. Size is omitted from some rows. Given values are once, few, many or a class for expanded clones.

j_call v_call d_call clone_size cdr3_aa cdr3_nt
TRBJ1-1 TRBV6-5 . . CASSYEAYTEAFF TGTGCCAGCAGTTACGAGGCCTACACTGAAGCTTTCTTT
TRBJ1-4 TRBV5-4 . . CASSPSPGGGVEEKLFF TGTGCCAGCAGCCCCTCCCCCGGCGGGGGGGTAGAAGAAAAACTGTTTTTT
TRBJ2-5 TRBV7-6 TRBD2 . CASSLERFLAGVEETQYF TGTGCCAGCAGCTTAGAACGGTTTCTAGCGGGAGTAGAAGAGACCCAGTACTTC
TRBJ1-2 TRBV6-5 . . CASSYLQGYGYTF TGTGCCAGCAGTTACCTACAGGGCTATGGCTACACCTTC
TRBJ2-2 TRBV5-1 . . CASSFPQVGELFF TGCGCCAGCAGCTTCCCACAGGTCGGGGAGCTGTTTTTT
TRBJ2-3 TRBV6-5 . once CASRFPGITDTQYF TGTGCCAGCAGGTTCCCAGGGATCACAGATACGCAGTATTTT
TRBJ1-6 TRBV10-1 . . CASSESYSPLHF TGCGCCAGCAGTGAGTCCTACTCACCCCTCCACTTT
TRBJ2-3 TRBV30 TRBD2 . CAWAEAGATRDTQYF TGTGCCTGGGCAGAAGCGGGAGCGACGAGGGATACGCAGTATTTT
TRBJ2-7 TRBV14 . . CASSPIGGEQYF TGTGCCAGCAGTCCTATAGGGGGCGAGCAGTACTTC
TRBJ2-3 TRBV11-3 TRBD1 . CASSHRTGGRDTQYF TGTGCCAGCAGCCACCGGACAGGGGGCAGGGATACGCAGTATTTT
TRBJ2-7 TRBV2 TRBD2 . CASSEWASGTYEQYF TGTGCCAGCAGTGAATGGGCTAGCGGTACCTACGAGCAGTACTTC
TRBJ1-1 TRBV27 . few CASFPDSGDTEAFF TGTGCCAGCTTCCCTGACTCAGGGGACACTGAAGCTTTCTTT
TRBJ2-4 TRBV5-1 . . CASSLLSDLAKNIQYF TGCGCCAGCAGCTTGTTGTCCGACTTAGCCAAAAACATTCAGTACTTC
TRBJ2-1 TRBV5-4 . . CASSLESSDEQFF TGTGCCAGCAGCTTGGAGTCTAGCGATGAGCAGTTCTTC
TRBJ1-2 TRBV29-1 TRBD1 . CSVEGQGPYGYTF TGCAGCGTTGAAGGACAGGGGCCCTATGGCTACACCTTC
TRBJ2-3 TRBV27 . . CASSLSPGMMTDTQYF TGTGCCAGCAGTTTAAGTCCGGGAATGATGACAGATACGCAGTATTTT
TRBJ1-2 TRBV4-1 . . CASSQEYGALYDGYTF TGCGCCAGCAGCCAAGAATATGGAGCCCTCTATGACGGCTACACCTTC
TRBJ2-7 TRBV5-1 . . CASSFNVEPPYEQYF TGCGCCAGCAGCTTTAACGTTGAGCCCCCCTACGAGCAGTACTTC
TRBJ2-1 TRBV5-1 TRBD1 . CASSKGTGDYYNEQFF TGCGCCAGCAGCAAAGGGACAGGCGACTACTACAATGAGCAGTTCTTC
TRBJ1-1 TRBV27 TRBD1 . CASKPGGRTEAFF TGTGCCAGCAAGCCAGGGGGCAGAACTGAAGCTTTCTTT
TRBJ2-2 TRBV5-6 TRBD2 . CASSLARGAGELFF TGTGCCAGCAGCTTGGCTCGGGGGGCCGGGGAGCTGTTTTTT
TRBJ2-1 TRBV7-2 TRBD2 . CASSLIRPSGRYRGNEQFF TGTGCCAGCAGCTTAATAAGACCGAGCGGGAGGTACCGGGGCAATGAGCAGTTCTTC
TRBJ2-7 TRBV5-1 . . CASSLAGQPSSYEQYF TGCGCCAGCAGCTTGGCGGGACAACCAAGCTCCTACGAGCAGTACTTC
TRBJ2-1 TRBV5-4 TRBD2 . CASWPLTTSGISSYNEQFF TGTGCCAGCTGGCCATTAACGACTAGCGGGATCAGCTCCTACAATGAGCAGTTCTTC
TRBJ2-7 TRBV5-6 TRBD2 . CASSPGLATRQQYF TGTGCCAGCAGCCCCGGACTAGCGACCCGCCAGCAGTACTTC
TRBJ2-7 TRBV7-9 . . CASSLLTGGTYEQYF TGTGCCAGCAGCTTATTAACCGGCGGTACCTACGAGCAGTACTTC
TRBJ1-2 TRBV5-1 . . CASSRQESNYGYTF TGCGCCAGCAGCCGACAGGAGTCTAACTATGGCTACACCTTC